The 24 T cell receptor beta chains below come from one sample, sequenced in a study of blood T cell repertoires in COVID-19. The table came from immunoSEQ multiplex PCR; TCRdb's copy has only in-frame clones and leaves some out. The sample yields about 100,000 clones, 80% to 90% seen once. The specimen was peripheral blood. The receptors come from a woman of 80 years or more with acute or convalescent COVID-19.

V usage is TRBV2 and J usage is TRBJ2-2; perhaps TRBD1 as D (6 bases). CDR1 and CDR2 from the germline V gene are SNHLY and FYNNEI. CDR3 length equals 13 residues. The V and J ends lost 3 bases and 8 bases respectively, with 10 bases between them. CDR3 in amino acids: CASSDRGVGELFF. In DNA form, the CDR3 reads TGTGCCAGCAGTGACAGGGGAGTTGGGGAGCTGTTTTTT.

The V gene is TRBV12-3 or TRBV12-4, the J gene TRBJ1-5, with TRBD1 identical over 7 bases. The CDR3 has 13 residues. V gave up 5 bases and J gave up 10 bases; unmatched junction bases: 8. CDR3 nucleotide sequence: TGTGCCAGCAGTACCCCCACAGGGGTTCCCCAGCATTTT. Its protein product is CASSTPTGVPQHF.

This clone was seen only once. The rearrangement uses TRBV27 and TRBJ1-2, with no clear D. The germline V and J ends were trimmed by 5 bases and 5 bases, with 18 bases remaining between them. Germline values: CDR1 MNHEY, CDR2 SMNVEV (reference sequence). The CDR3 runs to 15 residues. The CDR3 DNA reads TGTGCCAGCAGTCCGGCGGGTGGAGGAGTTTATGGCTACACCTTC. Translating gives CASSPAGGGVYGYTF.

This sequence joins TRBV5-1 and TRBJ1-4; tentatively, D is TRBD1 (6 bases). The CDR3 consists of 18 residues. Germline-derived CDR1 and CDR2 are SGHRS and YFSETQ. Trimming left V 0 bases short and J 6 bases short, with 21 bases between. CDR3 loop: CASSLASPTGRTYEKLFF. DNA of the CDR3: TGCGCCAGCAGCTTGGCTTCCCCCACAGGGCGGACGTATGAAAAACTGTTTTTT.

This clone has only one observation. In DNA form, the CDR3 reads TGCGCCAGCAGCTTAGGGACAGCCCTCTACAATGAGCAGTTCTTC. Its translation: CASSLGTALYNEQFF. This chain links TRBV5-1 with TRBJ2-1; 7 bases fit TRBD1. This CDR3 spans 15 amino acids. Germline V gives CDR1 SGHRS, CDR2 YFSETQ. With 2 bases clipped from V and 3 bases from J, the junction kept 5 bases outside the gene matches.

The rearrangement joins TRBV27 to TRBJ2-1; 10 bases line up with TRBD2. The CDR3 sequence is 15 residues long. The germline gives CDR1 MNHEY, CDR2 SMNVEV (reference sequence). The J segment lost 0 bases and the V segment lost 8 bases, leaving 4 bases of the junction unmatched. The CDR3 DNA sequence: TGTGCCAGCCTACTAGCGGGGAGCTCCTACAATGAGCAGTTCTTC. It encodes CASLLAGSSYNEQFF.

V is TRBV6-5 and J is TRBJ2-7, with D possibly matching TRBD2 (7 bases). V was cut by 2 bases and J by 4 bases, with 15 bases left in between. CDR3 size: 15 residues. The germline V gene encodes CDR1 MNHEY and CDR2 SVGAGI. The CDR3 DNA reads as TGTGCCAGCAGTTACAAGGGGGGGGGAGGTTACGAGCAGTACTTC. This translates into CASSYKGGGGYEQYF.

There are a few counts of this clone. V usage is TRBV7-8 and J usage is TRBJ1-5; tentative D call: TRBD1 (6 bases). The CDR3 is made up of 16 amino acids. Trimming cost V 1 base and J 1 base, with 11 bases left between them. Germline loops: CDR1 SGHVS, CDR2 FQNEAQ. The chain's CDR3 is CASSLGGRGSNQPQHF. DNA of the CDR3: TGTGCCAGCAGCTTAGGCGGCAGGGGAAGCAATCAGCCCCAGCATTTT.

CDR3 in DNA: TGCGCCAGCGCGGGACTCAGTGAGCAGTTCTTC. Residues: CASAGLSEQFF. The chain is built from TRBV10-2 and TRBJ2-1, with D tentatively TRBD2 (6 bases). CDR1 WSHSY and CDR2 SAAADI come from the germline V gene. Trimming shortened V by 8 bases and J by 9 bases, and 11 bases separated the two germline ends. The CDR3 length is 11 residues.

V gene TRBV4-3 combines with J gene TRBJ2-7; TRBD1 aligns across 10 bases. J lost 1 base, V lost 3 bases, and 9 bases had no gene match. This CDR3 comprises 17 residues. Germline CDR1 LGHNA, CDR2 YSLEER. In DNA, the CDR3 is TGCGCCAGCAGCCAGACGACACCGGGACAGGGGTCCTACGAGCAGTACTTC. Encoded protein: CASSQTTPGQGSYEQYF.

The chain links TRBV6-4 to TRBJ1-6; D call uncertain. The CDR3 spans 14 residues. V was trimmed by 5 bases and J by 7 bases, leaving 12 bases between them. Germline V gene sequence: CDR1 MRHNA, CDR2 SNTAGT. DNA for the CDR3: TGTGCCAGCAGTCTAACACGGAGAAATTCACCCCTCCACTTT. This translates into CASSLTRRNSPLHF.

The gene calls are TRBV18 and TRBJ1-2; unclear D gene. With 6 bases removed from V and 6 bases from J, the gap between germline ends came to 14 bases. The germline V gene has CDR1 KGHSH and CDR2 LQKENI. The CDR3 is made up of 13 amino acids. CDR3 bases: TGTGCCAGCTCGGAACGCTCCAGCGATGGCTACACCTTC. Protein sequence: CASSERSSDGYTF. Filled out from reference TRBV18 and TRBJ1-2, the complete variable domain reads NAGVMQNPRHLVRRRGQEARLRCSPMKGHSHVYWYRQLPEEGLKFMVYLQKENIIDESGMPKERFSAEFPKEGPSILRIQQVVRGDSAAYFCASSERSSDGYTFGSGTRLTVV.

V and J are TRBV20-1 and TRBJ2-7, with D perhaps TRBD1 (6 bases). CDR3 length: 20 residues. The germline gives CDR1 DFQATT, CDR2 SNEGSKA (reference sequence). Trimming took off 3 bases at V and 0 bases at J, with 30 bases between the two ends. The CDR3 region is CSASIWLRRRDNPSSYEQYF. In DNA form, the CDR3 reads TGCAGTGCTAGTATCTGGCTACGGCGTCGGGACAATCCCAGCTCCTACGAGCAGTACTTC.

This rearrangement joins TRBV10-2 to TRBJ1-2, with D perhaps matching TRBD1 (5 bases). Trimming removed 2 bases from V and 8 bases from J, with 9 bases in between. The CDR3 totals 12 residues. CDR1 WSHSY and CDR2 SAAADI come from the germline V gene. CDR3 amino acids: CASSEQGGGYTF. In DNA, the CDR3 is TGCGCCAGCAGTGAGCAGGGTGGAGGCTACACCTTC.

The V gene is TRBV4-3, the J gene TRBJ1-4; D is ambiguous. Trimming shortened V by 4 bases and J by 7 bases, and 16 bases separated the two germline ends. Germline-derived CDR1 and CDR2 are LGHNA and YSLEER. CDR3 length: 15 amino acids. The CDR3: CASSPSGIKGEKLFF. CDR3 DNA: TGCGCCAGCAGCCCGTCCGGGATAAAGGGTGAAAAACTGTTTTTT.

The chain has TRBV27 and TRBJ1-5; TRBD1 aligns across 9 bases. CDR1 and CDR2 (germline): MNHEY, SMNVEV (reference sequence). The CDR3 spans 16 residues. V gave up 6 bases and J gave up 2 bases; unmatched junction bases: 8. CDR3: CASSLGTGSRNQPQHF. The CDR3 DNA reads TGTGCCAGCAGCCTGGGGACAGGGTCCCGCAATCAGCCCCAGCATTTT.

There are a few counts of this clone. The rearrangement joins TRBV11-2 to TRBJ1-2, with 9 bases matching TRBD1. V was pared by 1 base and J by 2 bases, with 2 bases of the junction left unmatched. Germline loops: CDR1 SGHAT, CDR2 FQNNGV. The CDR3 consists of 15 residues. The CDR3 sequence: CASSLGDRENYGYTF. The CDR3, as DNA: TGTGCCAGCAGCTTAGGGGACAGGGAGAACTATGGCTACACCTTC.

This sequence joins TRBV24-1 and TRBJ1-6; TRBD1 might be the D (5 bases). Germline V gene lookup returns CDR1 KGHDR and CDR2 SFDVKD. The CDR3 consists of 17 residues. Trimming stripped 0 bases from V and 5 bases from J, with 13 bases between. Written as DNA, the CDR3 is TGTGCCACCAGTGATTTGCACCTGCAGGGAAATAATTCACCCCTCCACTTT. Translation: CATSDLHLQGNNSPLHF.

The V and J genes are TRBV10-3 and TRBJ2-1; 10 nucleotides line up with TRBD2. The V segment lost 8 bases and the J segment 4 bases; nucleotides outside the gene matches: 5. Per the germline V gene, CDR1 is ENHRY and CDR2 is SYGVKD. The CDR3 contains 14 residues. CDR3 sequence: CAISAGGPYNEQFF. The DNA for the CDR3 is TGTGCCATCTCAGCGGGGGGGCCATACAATGAGCAGTTCTTC.

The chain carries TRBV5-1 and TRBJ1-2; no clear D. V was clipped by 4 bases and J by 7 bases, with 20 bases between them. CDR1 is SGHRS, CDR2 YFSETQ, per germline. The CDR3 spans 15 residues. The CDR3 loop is CASSPGGRQATGYTF. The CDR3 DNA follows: TGCGCCAGCAGCCCGGGAGGGAGGCAAGCTACTGGCTACACCTTC.

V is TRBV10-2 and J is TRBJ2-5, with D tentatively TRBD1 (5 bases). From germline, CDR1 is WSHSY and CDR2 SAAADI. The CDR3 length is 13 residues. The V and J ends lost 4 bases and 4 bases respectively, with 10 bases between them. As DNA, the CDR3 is TGCGCCAGCAGTGGGACAAGTCGAGAGACCCAGTACTTC. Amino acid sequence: CASSGTSRETQYF.

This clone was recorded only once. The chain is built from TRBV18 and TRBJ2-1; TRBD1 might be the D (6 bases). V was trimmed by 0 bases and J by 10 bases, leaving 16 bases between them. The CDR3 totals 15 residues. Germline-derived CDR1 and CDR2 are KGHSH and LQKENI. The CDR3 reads CASSPPRSGDGEQFF. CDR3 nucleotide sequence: TGTGCCAGCTCACCACCTAGATCAGGGGATGGGGAGCAGTTCTTC. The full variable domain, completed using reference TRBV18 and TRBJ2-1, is NAGVMQNPRHLVRRRGQEARLRCSPMKGHSHVYWYRQLPEEGLKFMVYLQKENIIDESGMPKERFSAEFPKEGPSILRIQQVVRGDSAAYFCASSPPRSGDGEQFFGPGTRLTVL.

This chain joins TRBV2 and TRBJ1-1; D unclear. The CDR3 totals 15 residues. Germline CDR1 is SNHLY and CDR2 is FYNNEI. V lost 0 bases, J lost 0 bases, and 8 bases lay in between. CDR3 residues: CASSEAYRLNTEAFF. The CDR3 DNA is TGTGCCAGCAGTGAAGCGTACAGACTGAACACTGAAGCTTTCTTT. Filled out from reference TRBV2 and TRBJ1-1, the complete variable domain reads EPEVTQTPSHQVTQMGQEVILRCVPISNHLYFYWYRQILGQKVEFLVSFYNNEISEKSEIFDDQFSVERPDGSNFTLKIRSTKLEDSAMYFCASSEAYRLNTEAFFGQGTRLTVV.

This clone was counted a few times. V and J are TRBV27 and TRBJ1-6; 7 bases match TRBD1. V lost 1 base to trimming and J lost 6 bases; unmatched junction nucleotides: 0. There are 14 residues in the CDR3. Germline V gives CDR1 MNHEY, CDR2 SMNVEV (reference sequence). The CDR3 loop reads CASSLWDSNSPLHF. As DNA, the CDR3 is TGTGCCAGCAGTTTATGGGACAGTAATTCACCCCTCCACTTT.